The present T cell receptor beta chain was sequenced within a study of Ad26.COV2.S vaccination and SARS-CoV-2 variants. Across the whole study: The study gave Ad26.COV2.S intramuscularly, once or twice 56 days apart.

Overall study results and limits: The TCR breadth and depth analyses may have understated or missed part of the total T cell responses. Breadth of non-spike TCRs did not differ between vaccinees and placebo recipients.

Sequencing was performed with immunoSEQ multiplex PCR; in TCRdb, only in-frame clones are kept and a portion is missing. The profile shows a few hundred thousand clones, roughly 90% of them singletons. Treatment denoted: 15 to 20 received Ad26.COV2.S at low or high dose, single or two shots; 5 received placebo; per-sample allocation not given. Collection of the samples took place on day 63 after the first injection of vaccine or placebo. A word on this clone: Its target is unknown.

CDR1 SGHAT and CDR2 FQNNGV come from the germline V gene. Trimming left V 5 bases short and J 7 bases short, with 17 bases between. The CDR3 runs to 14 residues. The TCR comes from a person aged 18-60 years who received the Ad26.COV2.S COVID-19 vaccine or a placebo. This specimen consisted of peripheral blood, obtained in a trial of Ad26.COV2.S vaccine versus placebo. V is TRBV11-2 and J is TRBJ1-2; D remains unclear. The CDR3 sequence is CASSPLTPDGGYTF. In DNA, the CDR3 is TGTGCCAGCAGCCCGCTCACCCCGGACGGTGGCTACACCTTC.